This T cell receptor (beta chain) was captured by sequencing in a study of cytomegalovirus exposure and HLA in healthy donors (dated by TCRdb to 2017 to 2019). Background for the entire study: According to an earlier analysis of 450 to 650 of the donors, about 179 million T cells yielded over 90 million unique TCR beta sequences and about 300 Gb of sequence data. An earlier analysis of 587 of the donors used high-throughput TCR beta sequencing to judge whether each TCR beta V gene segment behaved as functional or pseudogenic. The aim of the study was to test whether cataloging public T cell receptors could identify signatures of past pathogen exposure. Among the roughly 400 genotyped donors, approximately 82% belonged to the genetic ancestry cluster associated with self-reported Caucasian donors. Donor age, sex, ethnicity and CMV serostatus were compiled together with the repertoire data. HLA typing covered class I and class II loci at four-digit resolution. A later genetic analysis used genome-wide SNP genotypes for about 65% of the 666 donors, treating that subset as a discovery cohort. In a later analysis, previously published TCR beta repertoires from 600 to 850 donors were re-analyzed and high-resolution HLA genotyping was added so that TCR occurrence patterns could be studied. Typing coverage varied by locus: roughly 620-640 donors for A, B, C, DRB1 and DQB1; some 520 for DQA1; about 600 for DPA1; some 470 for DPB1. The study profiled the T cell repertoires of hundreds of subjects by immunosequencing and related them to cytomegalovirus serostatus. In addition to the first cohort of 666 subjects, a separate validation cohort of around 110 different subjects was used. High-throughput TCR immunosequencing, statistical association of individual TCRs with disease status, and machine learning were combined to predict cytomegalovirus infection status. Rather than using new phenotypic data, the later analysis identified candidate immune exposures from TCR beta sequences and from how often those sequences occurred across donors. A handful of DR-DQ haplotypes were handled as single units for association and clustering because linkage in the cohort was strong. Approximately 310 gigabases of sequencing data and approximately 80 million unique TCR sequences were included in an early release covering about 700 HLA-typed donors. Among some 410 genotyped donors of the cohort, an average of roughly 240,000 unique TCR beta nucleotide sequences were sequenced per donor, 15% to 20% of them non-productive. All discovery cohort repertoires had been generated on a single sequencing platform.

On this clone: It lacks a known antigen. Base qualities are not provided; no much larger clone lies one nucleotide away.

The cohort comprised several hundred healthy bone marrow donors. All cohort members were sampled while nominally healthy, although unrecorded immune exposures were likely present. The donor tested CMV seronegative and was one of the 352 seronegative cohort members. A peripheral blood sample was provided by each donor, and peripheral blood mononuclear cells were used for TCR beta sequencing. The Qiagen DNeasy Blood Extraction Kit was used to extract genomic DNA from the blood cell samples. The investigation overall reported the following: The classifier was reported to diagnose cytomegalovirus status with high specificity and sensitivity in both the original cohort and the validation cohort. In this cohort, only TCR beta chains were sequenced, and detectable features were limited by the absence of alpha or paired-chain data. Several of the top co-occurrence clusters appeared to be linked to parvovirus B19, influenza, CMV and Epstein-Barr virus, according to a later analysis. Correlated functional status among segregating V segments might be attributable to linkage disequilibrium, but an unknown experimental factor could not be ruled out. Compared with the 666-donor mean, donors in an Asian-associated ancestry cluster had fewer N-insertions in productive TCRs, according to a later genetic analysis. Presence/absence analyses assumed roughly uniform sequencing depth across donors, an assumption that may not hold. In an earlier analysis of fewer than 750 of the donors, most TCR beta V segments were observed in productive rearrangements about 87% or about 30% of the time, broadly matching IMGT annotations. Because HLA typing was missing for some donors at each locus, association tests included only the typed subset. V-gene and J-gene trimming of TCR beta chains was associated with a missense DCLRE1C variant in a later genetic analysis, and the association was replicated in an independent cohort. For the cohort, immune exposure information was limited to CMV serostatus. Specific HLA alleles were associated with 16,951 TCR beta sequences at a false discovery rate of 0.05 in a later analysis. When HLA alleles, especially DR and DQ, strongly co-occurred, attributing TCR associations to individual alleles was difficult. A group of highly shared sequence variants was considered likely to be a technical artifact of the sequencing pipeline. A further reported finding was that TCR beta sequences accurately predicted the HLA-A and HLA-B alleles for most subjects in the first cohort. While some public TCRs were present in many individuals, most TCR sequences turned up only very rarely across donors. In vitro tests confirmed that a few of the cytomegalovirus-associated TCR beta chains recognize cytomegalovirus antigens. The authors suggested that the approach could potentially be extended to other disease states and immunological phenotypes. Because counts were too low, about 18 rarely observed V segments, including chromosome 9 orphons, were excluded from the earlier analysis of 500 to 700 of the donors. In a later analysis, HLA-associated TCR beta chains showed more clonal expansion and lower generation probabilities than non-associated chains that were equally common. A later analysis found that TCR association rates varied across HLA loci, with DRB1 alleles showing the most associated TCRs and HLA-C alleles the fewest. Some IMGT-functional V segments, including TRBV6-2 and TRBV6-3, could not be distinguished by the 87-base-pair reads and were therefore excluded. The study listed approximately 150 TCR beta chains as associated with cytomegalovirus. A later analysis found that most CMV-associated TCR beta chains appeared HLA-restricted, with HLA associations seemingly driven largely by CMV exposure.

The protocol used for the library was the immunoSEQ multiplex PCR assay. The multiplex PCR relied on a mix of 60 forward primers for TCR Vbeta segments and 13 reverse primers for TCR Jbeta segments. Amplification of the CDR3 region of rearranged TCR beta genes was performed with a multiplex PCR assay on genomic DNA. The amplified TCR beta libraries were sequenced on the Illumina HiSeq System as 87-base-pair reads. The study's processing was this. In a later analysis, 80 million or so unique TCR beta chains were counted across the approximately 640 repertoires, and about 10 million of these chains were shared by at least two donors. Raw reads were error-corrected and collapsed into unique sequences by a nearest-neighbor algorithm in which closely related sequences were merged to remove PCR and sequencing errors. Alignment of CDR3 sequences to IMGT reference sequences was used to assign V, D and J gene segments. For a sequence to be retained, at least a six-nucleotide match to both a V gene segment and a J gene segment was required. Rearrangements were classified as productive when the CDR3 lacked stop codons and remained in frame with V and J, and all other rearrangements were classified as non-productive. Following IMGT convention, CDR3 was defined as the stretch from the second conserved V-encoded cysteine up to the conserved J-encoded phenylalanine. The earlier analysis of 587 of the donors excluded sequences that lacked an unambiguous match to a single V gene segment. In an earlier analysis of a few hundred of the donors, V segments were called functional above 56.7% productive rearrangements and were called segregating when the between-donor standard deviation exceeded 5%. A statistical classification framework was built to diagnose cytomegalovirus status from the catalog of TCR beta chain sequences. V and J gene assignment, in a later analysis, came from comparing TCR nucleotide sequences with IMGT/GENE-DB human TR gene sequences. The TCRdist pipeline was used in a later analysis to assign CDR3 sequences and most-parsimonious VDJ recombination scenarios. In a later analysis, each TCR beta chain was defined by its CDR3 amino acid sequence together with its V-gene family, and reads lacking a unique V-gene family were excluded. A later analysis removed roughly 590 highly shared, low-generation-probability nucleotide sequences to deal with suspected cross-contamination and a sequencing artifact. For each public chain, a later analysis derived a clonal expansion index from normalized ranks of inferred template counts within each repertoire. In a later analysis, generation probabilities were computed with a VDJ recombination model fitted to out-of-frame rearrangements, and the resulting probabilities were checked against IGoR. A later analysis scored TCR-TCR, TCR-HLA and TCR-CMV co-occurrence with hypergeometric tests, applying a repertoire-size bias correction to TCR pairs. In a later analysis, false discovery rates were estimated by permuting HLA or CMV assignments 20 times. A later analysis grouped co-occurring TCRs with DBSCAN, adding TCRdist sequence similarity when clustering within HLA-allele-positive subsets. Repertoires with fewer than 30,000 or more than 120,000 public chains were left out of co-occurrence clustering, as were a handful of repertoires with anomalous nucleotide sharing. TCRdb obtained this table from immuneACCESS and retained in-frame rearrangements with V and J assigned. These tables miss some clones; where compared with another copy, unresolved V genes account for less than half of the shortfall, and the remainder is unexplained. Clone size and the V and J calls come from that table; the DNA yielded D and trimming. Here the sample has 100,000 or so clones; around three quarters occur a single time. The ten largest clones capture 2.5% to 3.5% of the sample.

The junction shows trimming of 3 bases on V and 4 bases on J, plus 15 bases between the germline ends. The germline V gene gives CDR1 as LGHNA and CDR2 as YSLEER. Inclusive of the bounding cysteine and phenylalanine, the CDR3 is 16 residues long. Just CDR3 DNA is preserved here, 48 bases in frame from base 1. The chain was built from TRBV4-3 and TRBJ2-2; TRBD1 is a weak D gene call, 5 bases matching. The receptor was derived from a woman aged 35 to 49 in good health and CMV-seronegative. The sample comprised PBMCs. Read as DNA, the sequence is TGCGCCAGCAGCCACGGCGCAAGGGGCGGCACCGGGGAGCTGTTTTTT. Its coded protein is CASSHGARGGTGELFF.